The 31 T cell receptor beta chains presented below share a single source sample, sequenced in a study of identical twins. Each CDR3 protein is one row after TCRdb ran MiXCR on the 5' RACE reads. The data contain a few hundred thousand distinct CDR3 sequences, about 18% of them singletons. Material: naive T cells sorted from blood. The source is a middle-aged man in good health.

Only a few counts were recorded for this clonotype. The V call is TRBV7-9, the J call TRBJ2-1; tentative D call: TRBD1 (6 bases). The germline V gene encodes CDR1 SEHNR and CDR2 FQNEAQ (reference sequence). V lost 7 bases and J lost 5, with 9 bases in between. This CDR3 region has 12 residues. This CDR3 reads CASTRQDNEQFF. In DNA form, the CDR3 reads TGTGCCAGCACTAGACAGGACAATGAGCAGTTCTTC.

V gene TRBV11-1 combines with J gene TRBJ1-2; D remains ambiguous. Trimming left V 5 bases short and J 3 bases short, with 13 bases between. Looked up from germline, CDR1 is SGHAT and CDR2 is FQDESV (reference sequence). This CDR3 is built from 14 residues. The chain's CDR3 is CASSPQRSDYGYTF. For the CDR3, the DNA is TGTGCCAGCAGCCCACAGCGAAGCGACTATGGCTACACCTTC.

The CDR3 here is CSARSGEAGELFF. The DNA of the CDR3 is TGCAGTGCTAGGTCCGGGGAGGCCGGGGAGCTGTTTTTT. The chain uses TRBV20-1 and TRBJ2-2, with D possibly matching TRBD2 (6 bases). The CDR3 totals 13 residues. V lost 3 bases and J 6 bases, leaving 11 bases between the germline ends. CDR1 DFQATT and CDR2 SNEGSKA come from the germline V gene (reference sequence).

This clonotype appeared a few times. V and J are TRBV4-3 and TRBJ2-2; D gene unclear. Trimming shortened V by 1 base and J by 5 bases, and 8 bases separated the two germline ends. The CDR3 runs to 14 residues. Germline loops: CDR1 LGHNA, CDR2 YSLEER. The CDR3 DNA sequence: TGCGCCAGCAGCCAAGTGATGGAAACCGGGGAGCTGTTTTTT. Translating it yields CASSQVMETGELFF.

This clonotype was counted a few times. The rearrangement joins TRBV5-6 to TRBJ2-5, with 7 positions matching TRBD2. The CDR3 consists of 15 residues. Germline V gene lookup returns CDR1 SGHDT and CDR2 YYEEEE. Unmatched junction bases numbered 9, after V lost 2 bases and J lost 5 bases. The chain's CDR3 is CASSFRPDGGETQYF. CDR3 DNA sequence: TGTGCCAGCAGCTTTCGACCGGACGGGGGGGAGACCCAGTACTTC. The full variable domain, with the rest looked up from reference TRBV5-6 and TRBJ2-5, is DAGVTQSPTHLIKTRGQQVTLRCSPKSGHDTVSWYQQALGQGPQFIFQYYEEEERQRGNFPDRFSGHQFPNYSSELNVNALLLGDSALYLCASSFRPDGGETQYFGPGTRLLVL.

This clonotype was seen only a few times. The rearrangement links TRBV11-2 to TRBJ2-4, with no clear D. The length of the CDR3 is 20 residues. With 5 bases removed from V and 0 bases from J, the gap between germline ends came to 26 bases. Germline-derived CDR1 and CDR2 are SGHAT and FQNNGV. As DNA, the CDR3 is TGTGCCAGCAGCCCCTTGCCGGCGTCAGAAAACTTACTAGCCAAAAACATTCAGTACTTC. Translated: CASSPLPASENLLAKNIQYF.

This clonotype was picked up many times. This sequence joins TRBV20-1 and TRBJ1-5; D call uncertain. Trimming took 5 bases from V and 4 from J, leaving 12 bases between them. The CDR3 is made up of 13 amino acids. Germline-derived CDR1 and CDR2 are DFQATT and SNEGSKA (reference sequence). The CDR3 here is CSAREGGNQPQHF. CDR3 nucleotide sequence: TGCAGTGCTCGGGAGGGCGGGAATCAGCCCCAGCATTTT.

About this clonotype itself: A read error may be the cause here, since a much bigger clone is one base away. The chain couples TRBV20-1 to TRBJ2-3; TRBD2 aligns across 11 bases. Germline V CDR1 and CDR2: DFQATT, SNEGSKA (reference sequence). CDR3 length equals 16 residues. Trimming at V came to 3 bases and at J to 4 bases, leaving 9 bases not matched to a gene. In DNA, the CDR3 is TGCAGTGCTAGGGCGCTAGCGGGGGGAATAGCAGATACGCAGTATTTT. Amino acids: CSARALAGGIADTQYF.

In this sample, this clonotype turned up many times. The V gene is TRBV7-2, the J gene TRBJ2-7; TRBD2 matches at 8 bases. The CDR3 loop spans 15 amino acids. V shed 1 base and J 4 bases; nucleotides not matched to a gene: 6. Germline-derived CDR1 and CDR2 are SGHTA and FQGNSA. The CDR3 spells CASSLGPSGSYEQYF. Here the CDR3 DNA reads TGTGCCAGCAGCTTAGGGCCTAGCGGGTCGTACGAGCAGTACTTC.

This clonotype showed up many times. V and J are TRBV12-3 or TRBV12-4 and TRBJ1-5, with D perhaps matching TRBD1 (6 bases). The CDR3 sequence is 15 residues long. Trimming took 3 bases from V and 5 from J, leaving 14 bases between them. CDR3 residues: CASSFAGEKDQPQHF. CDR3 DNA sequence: TGTGCCAGCAGTTTTGCAGGGGAGAAGGATCAGCCCCAGCATTTT.

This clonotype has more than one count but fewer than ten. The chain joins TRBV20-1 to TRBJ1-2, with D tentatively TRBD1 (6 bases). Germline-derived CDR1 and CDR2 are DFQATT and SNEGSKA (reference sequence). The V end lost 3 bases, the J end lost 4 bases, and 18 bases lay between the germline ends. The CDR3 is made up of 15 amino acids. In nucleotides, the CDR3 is TGCAGTGCTAGCCCCTTGGGGGGGCGAGGCTATGGCTACACCTTC. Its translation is CSASPLGGRGYGYTF.

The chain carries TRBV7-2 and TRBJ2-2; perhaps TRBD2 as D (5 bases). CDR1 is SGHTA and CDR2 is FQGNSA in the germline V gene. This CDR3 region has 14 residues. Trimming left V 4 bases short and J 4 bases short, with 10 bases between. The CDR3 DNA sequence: TGTGCCAGCAGCTCCCTAGCTTCCACCGGGGAGCTGTTTTTT. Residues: CASSSLASTGELFF. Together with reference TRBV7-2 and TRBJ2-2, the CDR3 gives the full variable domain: GAGVSQSPSNKVTEKGKDVELRCDPISGHTALYWYRQSLGQGLEFLIYFQGNSAPDKSGLPSDRFSAERTGGSVSTLTIQRTQQEDSAVYLCASSSLASTGELFFGEGSRLTVL.

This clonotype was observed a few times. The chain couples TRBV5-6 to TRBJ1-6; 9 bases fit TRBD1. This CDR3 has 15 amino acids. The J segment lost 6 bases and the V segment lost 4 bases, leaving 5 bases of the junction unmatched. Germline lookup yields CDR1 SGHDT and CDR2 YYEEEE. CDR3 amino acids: CASSEGQGLNSPLHF. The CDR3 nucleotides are TGTGCCAGCAGCGAGGGACAGGGCCTTAATTCACCCCTCCACTTT.

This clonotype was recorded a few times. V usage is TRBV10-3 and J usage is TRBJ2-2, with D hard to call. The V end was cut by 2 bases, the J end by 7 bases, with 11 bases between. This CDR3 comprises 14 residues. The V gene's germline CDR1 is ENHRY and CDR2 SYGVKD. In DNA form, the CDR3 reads TGTGCCATCAGTGAGCAGGAGCGAGGCGGGGAGCTGTTTTTT. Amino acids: CAISEQERGGELFF.

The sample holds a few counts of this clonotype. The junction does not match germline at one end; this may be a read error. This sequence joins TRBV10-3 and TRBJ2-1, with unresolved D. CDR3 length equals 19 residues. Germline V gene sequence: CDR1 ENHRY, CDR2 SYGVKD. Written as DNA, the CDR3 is TGTGCCAGCAGTTTTCGACTCTCTATGGCGGAGAGCTCCTACAATGAGCAGTTCTTC. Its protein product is CASSFRLSMAESSYNEQFF.

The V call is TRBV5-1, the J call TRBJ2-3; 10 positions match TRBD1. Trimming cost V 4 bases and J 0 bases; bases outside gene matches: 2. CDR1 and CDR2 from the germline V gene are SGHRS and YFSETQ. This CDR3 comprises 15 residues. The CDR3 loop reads CASSAGQGSTDTQYF. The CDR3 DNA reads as TGCGCCAGCAGCGCGGGACAGGGGAGCACAGATACGCAGTATTTT.

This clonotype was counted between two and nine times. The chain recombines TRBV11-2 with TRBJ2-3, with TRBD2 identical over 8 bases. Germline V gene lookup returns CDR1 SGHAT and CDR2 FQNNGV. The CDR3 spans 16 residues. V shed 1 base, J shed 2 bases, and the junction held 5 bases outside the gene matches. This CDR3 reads CASSLAPGGITDTQYF. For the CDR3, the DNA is TGTGCCAGCAGCTTAGCCCCGGGGGGGATCACAGATACGCAGTATTTT.

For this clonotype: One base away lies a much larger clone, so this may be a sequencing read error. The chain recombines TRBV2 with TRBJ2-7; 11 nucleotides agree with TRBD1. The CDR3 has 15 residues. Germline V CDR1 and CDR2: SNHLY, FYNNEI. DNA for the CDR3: TGTGCCAGTATGGACAGGGGGCGTTTTGGCTACGTGCAGTACTTC. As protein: CASMDRGRFGYVQYF.

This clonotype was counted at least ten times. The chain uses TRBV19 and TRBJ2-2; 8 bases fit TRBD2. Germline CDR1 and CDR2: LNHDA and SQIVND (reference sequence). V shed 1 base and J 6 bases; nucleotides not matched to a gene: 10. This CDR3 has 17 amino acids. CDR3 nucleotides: TGTGCCAGTAGTATAGGACTCACGGGACTAGTTGCCGGGGAGCTGTTTTTT. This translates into CASSIGLTGLVAGELFF.

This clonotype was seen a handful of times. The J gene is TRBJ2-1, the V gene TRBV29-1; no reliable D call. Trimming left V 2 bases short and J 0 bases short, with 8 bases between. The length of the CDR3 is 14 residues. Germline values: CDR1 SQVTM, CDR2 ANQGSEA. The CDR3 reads CSVEKGASYNEQFF. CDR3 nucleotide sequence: TGCAGCGTTGAAAAGGGTGCCTCCTACAATGAGCAGTTCTTC.

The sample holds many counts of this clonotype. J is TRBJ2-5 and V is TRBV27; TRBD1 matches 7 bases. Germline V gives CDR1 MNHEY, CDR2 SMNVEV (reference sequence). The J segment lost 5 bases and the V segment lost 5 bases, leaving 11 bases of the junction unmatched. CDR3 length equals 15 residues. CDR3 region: CASSPRTGRFETQYF. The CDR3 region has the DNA TGTGCCAGCAGTCCAAGGACAGGAAGATTTGAGACCCAGTACTTC.

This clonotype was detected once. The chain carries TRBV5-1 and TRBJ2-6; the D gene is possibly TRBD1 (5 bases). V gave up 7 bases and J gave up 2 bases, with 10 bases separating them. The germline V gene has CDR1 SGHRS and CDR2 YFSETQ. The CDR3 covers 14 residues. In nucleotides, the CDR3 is TGCGCCAGCGAACCAGGGCCTGGGGCCAACGTCCTGACTTTC. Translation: CASEPGPGANVLTF.

CDR3 coding DNA: TGCAGCGTTGAAGCCGCCAGGGGTTACGAGCAGTACTTC. Translating gives CSVEAARGYEQYF. The J gene is TRBJ2-7, the V gene TRBV29-1, with TRBD1 as a possible D gene (6 bases). V lost 1 base to trimming and J lost 4 bases, with 11 bases between them. CDR3 length: 13 residues. Looked up from germline, CDR1 is SQVTM and CDR2 is ANQGSEA.

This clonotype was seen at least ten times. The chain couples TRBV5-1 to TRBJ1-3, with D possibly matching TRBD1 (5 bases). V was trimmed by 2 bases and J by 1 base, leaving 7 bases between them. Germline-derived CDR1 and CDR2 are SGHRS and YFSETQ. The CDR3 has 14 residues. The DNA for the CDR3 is TGCGCCAGCAGCTTACGACAGTCTGGAAACACCATATATTTT. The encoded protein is CASSLRQSGNTIYF.

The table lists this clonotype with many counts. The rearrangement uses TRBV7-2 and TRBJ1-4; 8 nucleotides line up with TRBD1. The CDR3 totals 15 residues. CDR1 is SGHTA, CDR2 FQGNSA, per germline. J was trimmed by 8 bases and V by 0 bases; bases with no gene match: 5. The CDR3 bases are TGTGCCAGCAGCTTAGCAGACAGGGGAGTCGAAAAACTGTTTTTT. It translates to CASSLADRGVEKLFF.

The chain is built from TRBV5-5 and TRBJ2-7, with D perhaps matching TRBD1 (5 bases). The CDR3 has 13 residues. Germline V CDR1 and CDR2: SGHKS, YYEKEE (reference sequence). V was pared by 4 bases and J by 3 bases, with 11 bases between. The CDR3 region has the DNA TGTGCCAGCAGCCGAGGACAATACTACGAGCAGTACTTC. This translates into CASSRGQYYEQYF.

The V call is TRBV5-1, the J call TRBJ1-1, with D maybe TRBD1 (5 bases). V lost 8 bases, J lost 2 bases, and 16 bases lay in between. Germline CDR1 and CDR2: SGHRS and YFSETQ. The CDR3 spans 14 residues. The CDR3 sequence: CASRHPTENTEAFF. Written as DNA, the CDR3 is TGCGCCAGTAGACACCCGACAGAAAACACTGAAGCTTTCTTT.

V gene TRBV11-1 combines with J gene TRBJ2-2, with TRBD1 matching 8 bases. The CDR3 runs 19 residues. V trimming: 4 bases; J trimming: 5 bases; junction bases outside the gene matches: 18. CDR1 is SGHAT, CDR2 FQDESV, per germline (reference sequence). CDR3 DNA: TGTGCCAGCAGCTCGACCACAGGGGGATTGGAACCAGTTACCGGGGAGCTGTTTTTT. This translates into CASSSTTGGLEPVTGELFF.

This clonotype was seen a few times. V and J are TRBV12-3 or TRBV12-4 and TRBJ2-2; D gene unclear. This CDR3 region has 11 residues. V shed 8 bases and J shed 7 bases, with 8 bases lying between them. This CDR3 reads CASFSIGELFF. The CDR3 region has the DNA TGTGCCAGCTTTTCGATCGGGGAGCTGTTTTTT.

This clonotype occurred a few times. The CDR3 reads CSARDRAEKLFF. The CDR3 coding sequence is TGCAGTGCTAGGGACAGGGCTGAAAAACTGTTTTTT. J is TRBJ1-4 and V is TRBV20-1; 8 nucleotides match TRBD1. Trimming removed 3 bases from V and 7 bases from J; junction bases left unmatched: 1. Germline V CDR1 and CDR2: DFQATT, SNEGSKA (reference sequence). The CDR3 has 12 residues.

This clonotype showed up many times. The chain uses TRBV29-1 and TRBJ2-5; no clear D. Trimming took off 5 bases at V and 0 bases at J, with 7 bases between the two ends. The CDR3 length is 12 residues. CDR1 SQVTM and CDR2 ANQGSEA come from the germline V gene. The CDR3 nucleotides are TGCAGCGTTTCGCTAGACCAAGAGACCCAGTACTTC. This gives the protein CSVSLDQETQYF. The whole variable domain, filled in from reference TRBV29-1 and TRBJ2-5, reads SAVISQKPSRDICQRGTSLTIQCQVDSQVTMMFWYRQQPGQSLTLIATANQGSEATYESGFVIDKFPISRPNLTFSTLTVSNMSPEDSSIYLCSVSLDQETQYFGPGTRLLVL.